This T cell receptor beta chain emerged from a study of T cells in localized non-small cell lung cancer. Sequencing was performed with immunoSEQ multiplex PCR; in TCRdb, only in-frame clones are kept and a portion is missing. The sample includes approximately 80,000 clones, about 84% of them seen just once. V was pared by 7 bases and J by 9 bases, with 7 bases of the junction left unmatched. Germline V gene lookup returns CDR1 LNHDA and CDR2 SQIVND (reference sequence). This CDR3 has 14 residues. Study conclusions and caveats: Uninvolved adjacent lung showed the highest T cell clonality, exceeding tumor.

With regard to this clone: What it binds is unknown.

Here the sequenced sample was peripheral blood, taken before any cancer treatment. The chain couples TRBV19 to TRBJ2-1; 12 nucleotides align to TRBD2. The source is a female donor older than 55 with stage I lung adenocarcinoma. CDR3 residues: CASKPTSGSGEQFF. In DNA, the CDR3 is TGTGCCAGTAAGCCGACTAGCGGGAGCGGTGAGCAGTTCTTC.